This TCR beta chain was captured in a study of blood T cell repertoires in COVID-19. Study context: Collection of acute and convalescent COVID-19 samples took place in the United States, Italy and Spain. Nucleic acid was either cDNA or gDNA, and it came from T cells, B-cell-depleted T cells, or PBMCs.

Profiled with immunoSEQ multiplex PCR; TCRdb holds only in-frame clones, not every one. The table has 120,000 or so clones, over 55% seen once. The CDR3 is 14 residues long. Unmatched junction bases numbered 7, after V lost 7 bases and J lost 5 bases. Germline CDR1 is SNHLY and CDR2 is FYNNEI. Input material: peripheral blood. This sequence was found in a woman in her seventies with acute or convalescent COVID-19. This chain connects TRBV2 to TRBJ1-1; 10 positions match TRBD1. CDR3 coding DNA: TGTGCCAGCACCTCGACAGGGGGCGCAACTGAAGCTTTCTTT. It encodes CASTSTGGATEAFF.